Here is one T cell receptor (beta chain) with its context. Profiled with immunoSEQ multiplex PCR; TCRdb holds only in-frame clones, not every one. This table holds some 350,000 clones, around 86% found once. This entry is derived from a study of blood T cell repertoires in COVID-19. The wider study: The origin of the acute and convalescent COVID-19 samples was the United States, Italy and Spain. Nucleic acid was either cDNA or gDNA, and it came from T cells, B-cell-depleted T cells, or PBMCs.

Germline CDR1 MNHEY, CDR2 SVGAGI. The CDR3 contains 13 residues. With 8 bases removed from V and 0 bases from J, the gap between germline ends came to 10 bases. The sample taken for sequencing was peripheral blood. The V call is TRBV6-5, the J call TRBJ2-5, with D unclear. This clonotype originated in a human donor in a cohort sampled during active COVID-19. CDR3 amino acids: CASSRRYQETQYF. The CDR3, as DNA: TGTGCCAGCTCGAGGCGGTACCAAGAGACCCAGTACTTC.